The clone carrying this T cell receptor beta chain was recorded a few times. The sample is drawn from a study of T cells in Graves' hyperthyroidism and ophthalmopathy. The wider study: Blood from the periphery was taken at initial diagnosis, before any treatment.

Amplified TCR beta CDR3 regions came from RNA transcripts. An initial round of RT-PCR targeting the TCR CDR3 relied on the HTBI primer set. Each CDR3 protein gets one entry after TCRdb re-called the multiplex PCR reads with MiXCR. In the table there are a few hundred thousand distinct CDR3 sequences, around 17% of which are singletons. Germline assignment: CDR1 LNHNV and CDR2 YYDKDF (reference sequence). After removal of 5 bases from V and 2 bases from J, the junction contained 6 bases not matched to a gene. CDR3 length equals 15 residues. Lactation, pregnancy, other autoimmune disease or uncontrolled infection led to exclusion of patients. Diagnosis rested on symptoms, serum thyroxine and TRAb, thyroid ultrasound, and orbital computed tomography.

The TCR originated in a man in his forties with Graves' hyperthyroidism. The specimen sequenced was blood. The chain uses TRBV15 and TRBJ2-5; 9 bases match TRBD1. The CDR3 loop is CATSGGTGSQETQYF. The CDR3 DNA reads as TGTGCCACCAGCGGAGGGACAGGGTCACAAGAGACCCAGTACTTC.